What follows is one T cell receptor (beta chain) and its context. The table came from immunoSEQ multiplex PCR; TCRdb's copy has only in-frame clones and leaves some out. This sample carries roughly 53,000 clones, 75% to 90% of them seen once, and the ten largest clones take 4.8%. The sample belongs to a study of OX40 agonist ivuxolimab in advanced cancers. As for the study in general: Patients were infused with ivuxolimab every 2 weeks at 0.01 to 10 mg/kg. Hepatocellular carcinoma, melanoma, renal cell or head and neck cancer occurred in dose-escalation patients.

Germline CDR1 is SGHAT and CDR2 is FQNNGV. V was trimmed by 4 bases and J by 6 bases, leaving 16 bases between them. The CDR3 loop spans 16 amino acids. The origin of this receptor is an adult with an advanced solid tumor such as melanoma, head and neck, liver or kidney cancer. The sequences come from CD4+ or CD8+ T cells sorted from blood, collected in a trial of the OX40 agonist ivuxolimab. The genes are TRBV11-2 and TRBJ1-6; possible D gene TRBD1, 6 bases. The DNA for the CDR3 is TGTGCCAGCAGCTCCACTTCGGGACAAATTAATTCACCCCTCCACTTT. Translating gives CASSSTSGQINSPLHF.